This T cell receptor (beta chain) emerged from a study of T-cell reconstitution after alpha-beta-depleted transplantation in children (dated by TCRdb to between 2015 and 2016). Some background on the complete study: T-cell immune reconstitution after TCRalphabeta/CD19-depleted allogeneic hematopoietic cell transplantation in children was quantitatively tracked in the study by means of TCR repertoire profiling.

Findings and caveats that apply to the study as a whole: The frequencies of hyperexpanded clones fell over the following months, and after one year, T-cell counts and TCRbeta diversity were mostly attributed to newly produced T cells. In some patients, the high TCRbeta diversity seen at day 60 was put down to recipient T cells and intrathymic progenitors that had survived conditioning. About two months after transplant, the apparently early recovery of alphabetaT-cell counts reportedly depended on just several hundred clones that had expanded rapidly and came from non-depleted graft cells.

Relative to germline, V is 6 bases shorter and J is 5 bases shorter, with 15 bases between their ends. The germline V gene (reference sequence) specifies MNHEY as CDR1 and SMNVEV as CDR2. The CDR3 runs 14 amino acids, cysteine and phenylalanine included. Only the CDR3 DNA is retained, 42 bases long and in frame from the first base. The treatment or condition label on this specimen signifies: allogeneic hematopoietic cell transplantation with graft depleted of TCRalphabeta T cells and CD19 B cells. The children who served as transplant recipients had been given grafts of TCRalphabeta/CD19-depleted allogeneic hematopoietic cells. Library creation used PCR. The sample was run on an Illumina HiSeq 2500. Molecular barcoding was employed in the preparation of TCR libraries, with unique molecular identifiers being used to normalize TCRbeta repertoire quantification. TCRdb trimmed the raw reads at Q25, called clones with MiXCR and kept productive beta chains. CDR3 protein duplicates are merged, each entry listing the most common genes and DNA. For this sample there are about a million distinct CDR3 sequences; about 31% appear just once. The ten biggest clones cover about 28% of the sample.

Of note for this clonotype: The antigen this receptor binds is unknown. Qualities for individual bases were not recorded, and no much larger clone is one base off.

The receptor's source is a boy under two years old who had a stem cell transplant for SCID, so the T cells may come from the graft donor. The starting material was PBMCs, mostly from graft donor cells, obtained 360 days after TCRalphabeta/CD19-depleted stem cell transplant. The chain employs TRBV27 and TRBJ2-3, and the D gene may be TRBD1, 6 bases matching. Read as DNA, the sequence is TGTGCCAGCAGGGAAAGGGGGTCTAAAGATACGCAGTATTTT. Translated, this gives CASRERGSKDTQYF.